This entry describes one T cell receptor beta chain. The antigen is not known. With only one base between it and a far larger clone, this is likely a read error. At the DNA level, this CDR3 is encoded by other sequences in the same sample as well. The study enrolled healthy HIV-negative adults without recent acute infections or vaccinations as donors. CD4+ cell separation produced CD45RA+ naive and CD45RA-negative memory subsets. CDR3 length: 18 amino acids. The trim removed 1 base at V and 8 bases at J, leaving 11 bases unmatched. Germline assignment: CDR1 MGHRA and CDR2 YSYEKL. The data were obtained in a study of shared clonotypes between healthy human individuals. Study in general: Samples came from two female and a few male donors aged 18 to 49. Study-wide results and caveats: Naive subsets usually exceeded memory subsets in estimated richness.

The method was immunoSEQ multiplex PCR; TCRdb's version includes in-frame clones alone and lacks a portion of them. The top ten hold about 1.5% of the sample, which has 850,000 to 1,200,000 clones, approximately 70% seen once. This receptor was identified in a man between 18 and 35 years old in good health. This chain links TRBV4-1 with TRBJ2-1; 13 bases line up with TRBD2. The sequencing input was memory CD4+ T cells sorted from blood. Subset specified: CD45RA-negative fraction. The CDR3 DNA reads TGCGCCAGCAGCCAAGTCAACATGGGACTAGCGGGAAGAGATGAGCAGTTCTTC. This codes for CASSQVNMGLAGRDEQFF.